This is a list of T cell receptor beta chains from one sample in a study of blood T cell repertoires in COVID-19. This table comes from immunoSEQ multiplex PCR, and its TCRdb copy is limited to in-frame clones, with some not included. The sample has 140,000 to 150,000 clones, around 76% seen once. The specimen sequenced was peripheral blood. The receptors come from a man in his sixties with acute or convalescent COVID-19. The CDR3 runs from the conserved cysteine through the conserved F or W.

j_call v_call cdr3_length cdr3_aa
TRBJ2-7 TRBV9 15 CASSVRGTGPYEQYF
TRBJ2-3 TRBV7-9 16 CASSPGTSGSTDTQYF
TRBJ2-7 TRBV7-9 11 CASSPGWEQYF
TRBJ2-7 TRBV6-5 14 CASLGTGGSYEQYF
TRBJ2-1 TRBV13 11 CASSSSGEQFF
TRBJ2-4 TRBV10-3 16 CAISDPDRAAKNIQYF
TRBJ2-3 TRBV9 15 CASSFRREATDTQYF
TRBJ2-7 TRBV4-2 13 CASSHVDNYEQYF
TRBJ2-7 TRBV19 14 CASSRDRVSYEQYF
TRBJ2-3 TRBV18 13 CASSPTNGDTQYF
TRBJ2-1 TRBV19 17 CASSMLASRLILNEQFF
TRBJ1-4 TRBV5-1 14 CASSLGAGGEKLFF
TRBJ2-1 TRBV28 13 CASSVARSTGQFF
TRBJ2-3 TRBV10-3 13 CAITQSGADTQYF
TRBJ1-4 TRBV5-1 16 CASRTGGAMTNEKLFF
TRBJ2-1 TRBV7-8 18 CASSLVGRLGGSYNEQFF
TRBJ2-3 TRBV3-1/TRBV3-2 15 CASSQGGGGTDTQYF
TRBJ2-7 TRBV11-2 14 CASSRSGRINEQYF
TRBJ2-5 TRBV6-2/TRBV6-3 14 CASSYSGTKETQYF
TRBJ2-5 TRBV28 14 CASSPYGESETQYF
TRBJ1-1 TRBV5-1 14 CASSQDRGNAEAFF
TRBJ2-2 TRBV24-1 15 CATSAKGANTGELFF
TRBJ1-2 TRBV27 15 CASSSAGGLSLGYTF
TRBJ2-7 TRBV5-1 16 CASSSGALAGAYEQYF
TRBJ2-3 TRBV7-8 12 CASNWASGGQYF
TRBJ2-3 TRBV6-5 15 CASRESGRAGDTQYF
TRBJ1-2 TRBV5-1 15 CASSLGTGGANGYTF
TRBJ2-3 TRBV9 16 CASSVVLEELGDTQYF
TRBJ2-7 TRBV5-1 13 CASQPGVGYEQYF
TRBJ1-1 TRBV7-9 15 CASSRRQAMNTEAFF
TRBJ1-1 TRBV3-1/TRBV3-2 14 CASSQEGGRPEAFF
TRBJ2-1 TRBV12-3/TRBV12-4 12 CASSFVRDEQFF
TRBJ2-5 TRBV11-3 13 CASATGPQETQYF
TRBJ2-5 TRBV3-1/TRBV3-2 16 CASSRLAGSRQETQYF
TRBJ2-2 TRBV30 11 CAWRGIGELFF
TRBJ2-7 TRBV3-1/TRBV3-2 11 CASSLNYEQYF
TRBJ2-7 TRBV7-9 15 CASSLGLAGVGEQYF
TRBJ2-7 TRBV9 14 CASSSGTGAYEQYF
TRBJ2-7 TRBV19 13 CASWLDTIYEQYF
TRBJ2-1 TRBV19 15 CASKISMSSYNEQFF
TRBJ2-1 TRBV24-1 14 CATSPGTSGREQFF
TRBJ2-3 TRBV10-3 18 CAISETPLTGVITDTQYF
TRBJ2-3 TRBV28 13 CASGAGNTDTQYF
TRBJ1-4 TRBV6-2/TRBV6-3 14 CASSKQGRDEKLFF
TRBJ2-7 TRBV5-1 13 CASSFYRGNEQYF
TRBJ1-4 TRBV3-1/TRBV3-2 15 CASSLGDRLNEKLFF
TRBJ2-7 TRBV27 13 CASSFSAFYEQYF
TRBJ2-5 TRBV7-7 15 CASSSGGGTQETQYF